These 28 T cell receptor beta chains originate from one sample sequenced in a study of cytomegalovirus exposure and HLA in healthy donors. The table came from immunoSEQ multiplex PCR; TCRdb's copy has only in-frame clones and leaves some out. Among tens of thousands of clones listed, 96% were seen once. Material for sequencing was PBMCs. These receptor sequences come from a woman aged 18-30 years in good health and CMV-seropositive.

This chain links TRBV5-4 with TRBJ1-2, with D possibly TRBD1 on 5 matching bases. Trimming stripped 4 bases from V and 6 bases from J, with 13 bases between. CDR1 and CDR2 from the germline V gene are SGHNT and YYREEE (reference sequence). The CDR3 consists of 13 residues. The CDR3 DNA is TGTGCCAGCAGCCGTCAGGGTGTGGATGGCTACACCTTC. Translated: CASSRQGVDGYTF.

This chain links TRBV11-1 with TRBJ2-1; 9 nucleotides agree with TRBD1. This CDR3 region has 14 residues. V shed 4 bases and J 8 bases; nucleotides not matched to a gene: 6. CDR1 and CDR2 (germline): SGHAT, FQDESV (reference sequence). The CDR3 nucleotides are TGTGCCAGCAGCTCCCGACAGGGGGGTGATGAGCAGTTCTTC. Its translation is CASSSRQGGDEQFF.

The chain joins TRBV5-1 to TRBJ2-1; maybe TRBD2 (6 bases). The CDR3 spans 14 residues. Deletions cut 0 bases from V and 6 bases from J, with 10 bases between. The germline V gene encodes CDR1 SGHRS and CDR2 YFSETQ. The CDR3 nucleotides are TGCGCCAGCAGCTTGGCGGGAGTGGGCAATGAGCAGTTCTTC. It translates to CASSLAGVGNEQFF.

Turning to this clone: The junction does not match germline at one end; this may be a read error. The DNA of the CDR3 is TGTGCCAGCAGCTACTCTAGCGGCACCTACAATGAGCAGTTCTTC. Translated, it gives CASSYSSGTYNEQFF. The V gene is TRBV6-5, the J gene TRBJ2-1; TRBD2 agrees at 7 bases. There are 15 residues in the CDR3. CDR1 and CDR2 from the germline V gene are MNHEY and SVGAGI.

V gene TRBV19 combines with J gene TRBJ1-1; D perhaps matches TRBD1 (6 bases). Trimming pared 2 bases from V and 3 bases from J, leaving 7 bases between. Germline CDR1 is LNHDA and CDR2 is SQIVND (reference sequence). The CDR3 covers 13 residues. Here the CDR3 DNA reads TGTGCCAGTAGTATAAGGACAGACACTGAAGCTTTCTTT. It specifies CASSIRTDTEAFF.

The V call is TRBV6-1, the J call TRBJ1-5, with D uncertain. The germline V and J ends were trimmed by 6 bases and 2 bases, with 8 bases remaining between them. Germline loops: CDR1 MNHNS, CDR2 SASEGT. The CDR3 is 13 residues long. In DNA, the CDR3 is TGTGCCAGCAGAGCGGGCGGCAATCAGCCCCAGCATTTT. This codes for CASRAGGNQPQHF.

The chain joins TRBV19 to TRBJ2-2; 9 nucleotides align to TRBD1. This CDR3 is built from 16 residues. Germline values: CDR1 LNHDA, CDR2 SQIVND (reference sequence). V trimming: 5 bases; J trimming: 3 bases; junction bases outside the gene matches: 7. The CDR3 region has the DNA TGTGCCAGTAGTGTCCGGGACAGGGAGTACACCGGGGAGCTGTTTTTT. Translated, it gives CASSVRDREYTGELFF.

The chain couples TRBV4-3 to TRBJ2-7, with D perhaps matching TRBD2 (5 bases). In germline, CDR1 is LGHNA, CDR2 YSLEER. The germline V and J ends were trimmed by 0 bases and 3 bases, with 15 bases remaining between them. The length of the CDR3 is 16 residues. The CDR3 DNA follows: TGCGCCAGCAGCCAAGATCACAACAGAGACTACTACGAGCAGTACTTC. It encodes CASSQDHNRDYYEQYF.

This chain uses TRBV15 with TRBJ2-6; 10 bases match TRBD2. The trim removed 5 bases at V and 0 bases at J, leaving 1 base unmatched. This CDR3 spans 16 amino acids. Germline assignment: CDR1 LNHNV and CDR2 YYDKDF (reference sequence). As DNA, the CDR3 is TGTGCCACCAGCGCTAGCGGGAGCTCTGGGGCCAACGTCCTGACTTTC. This translates into CATSASGSSGANVLTF.

CDR3 sequence: CASRTTGSNEKLFF. CDR3 DNA sequence: TGTGCCAGCAGGACGACAGGGTCTAATGAAAAACTGTTTTTT. The chain uses TRBV2 and TRBJ1-4, with 7 positions matching TRBD1. J lost 3 bases, V lost 6 bases, and 4 bases had no gene match. The CDR3 sequence is 14 residues long. CDR1 SNHLY and CDR2 FYNNEI come from the germline V gene. The whole variable domain, remainder taken from reference TRBV2 and TRBJ1-4, is EPEVTQTPSHQVTQMGQEVILRCVPISNHLYFYWYRQILGQKVEFLVSFYNNEISEKSEIFDDQFSVERPDGSNFTLKIRSTKLEDSAMYFCASRTTGSNEKLFFGSGTQLSVL.

The chain recombines TRBV28 with TRBJ2-1; 10 nucleotides agree with TRBD2. Unmatched junction bases numbered 15, after V lost 4 bases and J lost 6 bases. The germline V gene encodes CDR1 MDHEN and CDR2 SYDVKM. There are 18 residues in the CDR3. CDR3: CASSSPFDLAGVFNEQFF. The CDR3, as DNA: TGTGCCAGCAGTTCCCCCTTTGATCTAGCGGGAGTTTTCAATGAGCAGTTCTTC.

This clone was seen once. The chain uses TRBV27 and TRBJ2-5, with D perhaps TRBD1 (6 bases). V was pared by 5 bases and J by 5 bases, with 15 bases between. The CDR3 runs to 14 residues. Germline V CDR1 and CDR2: MNHEY, SMNVEV (reference sequence). CDR3 residues: CASSPLVTGETQYF. The CDR3 DNA is TGTGCCAGCAGTCCCCTTGTCACAGGGGAGACCCAGTACTTC.

This chain connects TRBV6-4 to TRBJ2-1, with D unresolved. V lost 3 bases, J lost 0 bases, and 9 bases lay in between. Germline loops: CDR1 MRHNA, CDR2 SNTAGT. The CDR3 runs 15 residues. The CDR3 DNA reads TGTGCCAGCAGTGAAATGCCGAGCTCCTACAATGAGCAGTTCTTC. The encoded protein is CASSEMPSSYNEQFF.

The chain combines TRBV28 with TRBJ1-5, with D tentatively TRBD1 (6 bases). CDR3 length equals 14 residues. In germline, CDR1 is MDHEN, CDR2 SYDVKM. Trimming took 3 bases from V and 5 from J, leaving 11 bases between them. CDR3 sequence: CASSLEGGHQPQHF. As DNA, the CDR3 is TGTGCCAGCAGTTTGGAGGGGGGGCATCAGCCCCAGCATTTT. Drawing the rest from reference TRBV28 and TRBJ1-5, the complete variable domain is DVKVTQSSRYLVKRTGEKVFLECVQDMDHENMFWYRQDPGLGLRLIYFSYDVKMKEKGDIPEGYSVSREKKERFSLILESASTNQTSMYLCASSLEGGHQPQHFGDGTRLSIL.

The V and J genes are TRBV9 and TRBJ2-7; a weak D match, TRBD1 (6 bases). The CDR3 extends over 14 amino acids. Germline loops: CDR1 SGDLS, CDR2 YYNGEE. The V end lost 0 bases, the J end lost 9 bases, and 16 bases lay between the germline ends. The CDR3 here is CASSVVSDSQVQYF. The CDR3 bases are TGTGCCAGCAGCGTAGTCTCGGACAGCCAGGTGCAGTACTTC.

This chain links TRBV4-3 with TRBJ2-3, with D unclear. Germline V CDR1 and CDR2: LGHNA, YSLEER. Between the trimmed V and J ends, which lost 1 base and 4 bases, there was a span of 6 bases. The CDR3 is 13 residues long. CDR3 in DNA: TGCGCCAGCAGCCAAGGGCTCTCAGATACGCAGTATTTT. Its translation: CASSQGLSDTQYF.

The V and J genes are TRBV19 and TRBJ2-7, with 8 bases that match TRBD2. Per the germline V gene, CDR1 is LNHDA and CDR2 is SQIVND (reference sequence). The V segment lost 4 bases and the J segment 3 bases; nucleotides outside the gene matches: 11. The CDR3 is made up of 16 amino acids. The CDR3 region is CASSSSGLATYYEQYF. Here the CDR3 DNA reads TGTGCCAGTAGTAGTTCAGGACTAGCAACTTACTACGAGCAGTACTTC.

The gene calls are TRBV5-1 and TRBJ2-1, with 11 bases matching TRBD1. V dropped 4 bases and J dropped 3; count of bases not matched to a gene: 3. The CDR3 is 15 amino acids. CDR1 is SGHRS, CDR2 YFSETQ, per germline. CDR3 sequence (DNA): TGCGCCAGCAGCCGGACAGGGGGCTTCTACAATGAGCAGTTCTTC. It codes for CASSRTGGFYNEQFF.

Only one count was recorded for this clone. The rearrangement links TRBV5-6 to TRBJ2-2; the match to TRBD1 covers 7 bases. The CDR3 spans 14 residues. Per the germline V gene, CDR1 is SGHDT and CDR2 is YYEEEE. V lost 0 bases and J lost 7; bases outside the gene matches: 3. The chain's CDR3 is CASSLGQGVGELFF. The CDR3, as DNA: TGTGCCAGCAGCTTGGGGCAGGGGGTCGGGGAGCTGTTTTTT.

The V gene is TRBV5-1, the J gene TRBJ2-3; tentative D call: TRBD2 (6 bases). CDR1 is SGHRS and CDR2 is YFSETQ in the germline V gene. This CDR3 is 16 amino acids long. The germline V and J ends were trimmed by 4 bases and 4 bases, with 19 bases remaining between them. The CDR3 DNA reads TGCGCCAGCAGCCGGACCGGGACTCAGCAAGCAGATACGCAGTATTTT. Protein: CASSRTGTQQADTQYF.

This clone was found once. The V gene is TRBV2, the J gene TRBJ2-7; D is possibly TRBD1 (7 bases). In germline, CDR1 is SNHLY, CDR2 FYNNEI. Trimming pared 5 bases from V and 1 base from J, leaving 12 bases between. CDR3 length: 14 residues. CDR3 nucleotides: TGTGCCAGCAGTACGCAGGGGGGATCCTACGAGCAGTACTTC. It codes for CASSTQGGSYEQYF.

The rearrangement uses TRBV19 and TRBJ1-2; D is unresolved. The CDR3 has 14 amino acids. Germline V CDR1 and CDR2: LNHDA, SQIVND (reference sequence). V was trimmed by 6 bases and J by 2 bases, leaving 13 bases between them. The CDR3 is CASSRDTENYGYTF. Here the CDR3 DNA reads TGTGCCAGTAGCCGTGACACAGAGAACTATGGCTACACCTTC.

This clone appeared a few times. Other DNA sequences within the sample encode an identical CDR3. The chain recombines TRBV5-6 with TRBJ2-7, with a possible D match to TRBD2 (6 bases). Germline CDR1 SGHDT, CDR2 YYEEEE. This CDR3 contains 15 residues. V was shortened by 0 bases and J by 1 base, with 11 bases between the two germline ends. CDR3 nucleotide sequence: TGTGCCAGCAGCTTGGCCGGGACTCAATCCTACGAGCAGTACTTC. Its protein product is CASSLAGTQSYEQYF.

The CDR3 DNA sequence: TGTGCCAGCAGCTTGGAAGGGCCCCTCAGCGGTGAGCAGTTCTTC. Amino acids: CASSLEGPLSGEQFF. The chain is built from TRBV5-4 and TRBJ2-1; D might be TRBD2 (5 bases). Germline V lookup: CDR1 SGHNT, CDR2 YYREEE (reference sequence). The CDR3 has 15 residues. Trimming removed 0 bases from V and 9 bases from J, with 16 bases in between.

The rearrangement links TRBV28 to TRBJ2-5; D possibly corresponds to TRBD1 (8 bases). From germline, CDR1 is MDHEN and CDR2 SYDVKM. CDR3 size: 15 residues. Trimming stripped 3 bases from V and 5 bases from J, with 16 bases between. The CDR3 DNA reads as TGTGCCAGCAGTTTTTTGGAACAGGGGGGGGAGACCCAGTACTTC. Translated: CASSFLEQGGETQYF.

The rearrangement links TRBV7-6 to TRBJ2-1, with 9 bases fitting TRBD2. The CDR3 length is 14 residues. V gave up 4 bases and J gave up 5 bases; unmatched junction bases: 3. Germline V gene sequence: CDR1 SGHVS, CDR2 FNYEAQ. The CDR3 nucleotides are TGTGCCAGCAGCTCACTAGCGGGTGACAATGAGCAGTTCTTC. Translation gives CASSSLAGDNEQFF.

V gene TRBV6-6 combines with J gene TRBJ1-5; D unclear. Per germline, CDR1 MNHNY and CDR2 SVGAGI (reference sequence). The CDR3 totals 15 residues. Trimming took off 4 bases at V and 0 bases at J, with 10 bases between the two ends. CDR3 nucleotides: TGTGCCAGCAGTTTCGGAGATGGTAGCAATCAGCCCCAGCATTTT. It specifies CASSFGDGSNQPQHF.

The chain carries TRBV5-4 and TRBJ2-4, with TRBD1 identical over 7 bases. Germline V gene data show CDR1 as SGHNT and CDR2 as YYREEE (reference sequence). With 0 bases clipped from V and 2 bases from J, the junction kept 8 bases outside the gene matches. The CDR3 has 17 residues. CDR3 coding DNA: TGTGCCAGCAGCTTGGCCGCGGACAGGACTTCCAAAAACATTCAGTACTTC. Its translation is CASSLAADRTSKNIQYF.